This T cell receptor (beta chain) originates from a study of T cells in Graves' hyperthyroidism and ophthalmopathy. For Graves' hyperthyroidism to be stable, ophthalmopathy could not progress within 18 months. Study observations and caveats: Most expanded thyroid clonotypes above 0.001 recurred in blood. Separation of ophthalmopathy from stable hyperthyroidism was achieved by a 13 V-J model.

V was cut by 0 bases and J by 9 bases, with 11 bases left in between. The CDR3 covers 12 residues. The germline gives CDR1 DFQATT, CDR2 SNEGSKA (reference sequence). TCR beta CDR3 regions were amplified from RNA. Primed by the HTBI set, a first-round RT-PCR was run on the TCR CDR3. TCRdb reanalysed the multiplex PCR reads using MiXCR and keeps one entry per CDR3 protein. This sample yields hundreds of thousands of distinct CDR3 sequences, of which around 13% are seen a single time; roughly 10% belongs to the top ten. This clonotype has only a few counts. Its antigen is unidentified. The sequence derives from a woman under 30 with Graves' hyperthyroidism. This chain uses TRBV20-1 with TRBJ1-2, with D tentatively TRBD1 (5 bases). The sequencing sample was made of blood. CDR3 DNA sequence: TGCAGTGCTAGAGAGGGGCCGGGGAGCTACACCTTC. This translates into CSAREGPGSYTF.